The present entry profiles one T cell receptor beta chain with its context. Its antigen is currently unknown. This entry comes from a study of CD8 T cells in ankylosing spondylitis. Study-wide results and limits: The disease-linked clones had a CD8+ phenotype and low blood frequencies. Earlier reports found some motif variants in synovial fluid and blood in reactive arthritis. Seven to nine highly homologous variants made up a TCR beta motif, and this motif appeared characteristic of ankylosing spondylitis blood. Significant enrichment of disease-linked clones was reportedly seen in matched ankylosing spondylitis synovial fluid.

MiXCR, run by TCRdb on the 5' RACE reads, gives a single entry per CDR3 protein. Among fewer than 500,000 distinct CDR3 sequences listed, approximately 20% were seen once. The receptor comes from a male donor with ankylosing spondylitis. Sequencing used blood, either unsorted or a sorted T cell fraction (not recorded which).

CDR3 region: CASSYAYPQGTTGELFF. The CDR3 DNA is TGTGCCAGCAGTTACGCTTACCCCCAGGGTACCACCGGGGAGCTGTTTTTT. V usage is TRBV6-2 or TRBV6-3 and J usage is TRBJ2-2; the D gene is possibly TRBD1 (5 bases). Trimming removed 2 bases from V and 4 bases from J, with 17 bases in between. The germline V gene encodes CDR1 MNHEY and CDR2 SVGEGT. The CDR3 is made up of 17 amino acids.